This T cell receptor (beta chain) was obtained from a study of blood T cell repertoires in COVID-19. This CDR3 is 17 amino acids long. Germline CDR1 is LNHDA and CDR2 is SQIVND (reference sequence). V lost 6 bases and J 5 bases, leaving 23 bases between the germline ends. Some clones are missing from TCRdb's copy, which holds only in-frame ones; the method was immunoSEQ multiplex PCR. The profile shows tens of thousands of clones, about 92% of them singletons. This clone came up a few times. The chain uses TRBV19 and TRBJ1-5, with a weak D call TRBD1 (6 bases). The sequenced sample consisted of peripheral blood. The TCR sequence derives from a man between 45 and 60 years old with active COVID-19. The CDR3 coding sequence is TGTGCCAGTAGCGAACTGGCTGGCAGGGGTCTCGATCAGCCCCAGCATTTT. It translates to CASSELAGRGLDQPQHF.